This TCR beta chain was observed in a study of cytomegalovirus exposure and HLA in healthy donors. The approximately 120-subject validation cohort, separate from the approximately 670-subject first cohort, included the donors. Study-level findings and limits: Altogether, more than 150 TCR beta chains were recorded as cytomegalovirus-associated. A few of the chains that were CMV-associated were confirmed in vitro to be specific for CMV antigens. According to a subsequent analysis, TCR clusters identified in the first cohort showed a tendency to co-occur across the approximately 130 validation repertoires.

Libraries were prepared by immunoSEQ multiplex PCR; TCRdb keeps only in-frame clonotypes and omits some of them. The data contain under 150,000 clones, around nine tenths of them seen just once; the ten biggest clones take up around 10%. V lost 2 bases to trimming and J lost 0 bases, with 12 bases between them. The CDR3 is 15 amino acids. The germline V gene encodes CDR1 SGDLS and CDR2 YYNGEE. This clone is a singleton in its sample. What it binds is unknown. V is TRBV9 and J is TRBJ2-7; D might be TRBD2 (6 bases). The sequenced sample consisted of PBMCs. The receptor was derived from a man younger than 35 in good health and CMV-seropositive. The CDR3 loop reads CASSVGDWSSYEQYF. In nucleotides, the CDR3 is TGTGCCAGCAGCGTGGGGGACTGGAGCTCCTACGAGCAGTACTTC.